This T cell receptor beta chain is drawn from a study of beta chain features in type 1 diabetes. Turning to the study itself: In all, around 110,000,000 sorted cells from all samples were analyzed. Study-wide results and caveats: A closer apparent resemblance between naive, central memory and Treg TCRB repertoires was seen in patients than in healthy donors. Any PCR bias toward short templates would affect both groups alike. Significant though moderate, a shortening of TCRB CDR3s appeared in all four CD4+ subsets of Type 1 diabetes patients.

V gave up 3 bases and J gave up 3 bases, with 20 bases separating them. Germline V gene sequence: CDR1 SGHVS, CDR2 FQNEAQ. This CDR3 comprises 18 residues. Stem cell-like memory, regulatory, central memory and naive CD4+ cells were sorted via CD45RO/CCR7/CD25/CD127/CD95/CD27. TCRB transcripts that were expressed got sequenced, as all of the isolated RNA had been reverse transcribed. This table comes from immunoSEQ multiplex PCR, and its TCRdb copy is limited to in-frame clones, with some not included. In the table there are over 200,000 clones, approximately 10% of which are singletons. As regards this clone: The antigen is unknown.

The V call is TRBV7-8, the J call TRBJ2-2; D perhaps matches TRBD1 (6 bases). Input material: naive CD4+ T cells from blood. The clonotype was recovered from a man aged 30 to 39 with type 1 diabetes. CDR3 protein: CASSFRTGTLWDTGELFF. The DNA of the CDR3 is TGTGCCAGCAGCTTCCGAACAGGGACCCTTTGGGACACCGGGGAGCTGTTTTTT.